Listed here are 11 T cell receptor beta chains from one sample, sequenced in a study of T-cell reconstitution after alpha-beta-depleted transplantation in children. Unique molecular identifiers were used to barcode this TCRbeta library. One entry per CDR3 protein results from TCRdb running MiXCR on the PCR reads. The sample carries hundreds of thousands of distinct CDR3 sequences, 16% recorded once. Material: PBMCs from the stem cell graft donor, obtained from the stem cell graft. The receptors here all came from a human donor who donated a stem cell graft to a child with acute myeloid leukemia.

The chain uses TRBV9 and TRBJ2-7; D ambiguous. This CDR3 has 14 amino acids. Germline CDR1 reads SGDLS; CDR2 reads YYNGEE. The V end was cut by 4 bases, the J end by 0 bases, with 11 bases between. The CDR3 nucleotides are TGTGCCAGCAGCCTCGACACAGCCTCCTACGAGCAGTACTTC. It yields the protein CASSLDTASYEQYF.

This clonotype was seen only a few times. The chain recombines TRBV5-5 with TRBJ1-1; D ambiguous. The CDR3 is made up of 15 amino acids. V dropped 4 bases and J dropped 0 bases, with 13 bases sitting between them. Looked up from germline, CDR1 is SGHKS and CDR2 is YYEKEE (reference sequence). CDR3 amino acids: CASSPLGGLNTEAFF. CDR3 DNA sequence: TGTGCCAGCAGCCCCCTAGGCGGCTTGAACACTGAAGCTTTCTTT.

This clonotype was picked up many times. V and J are TRBV20-1 and TRBJ2-3; 11 bases map to TRBD1. Germline CDR1 and CDR2: DFQATT and SNEGSKA (reference sequence). With 6 bases clipped from V and 3 bases from J, the junction kept 14 bases outside the gene matches. The CDR3 is 17 amino acids. CDR3 nucleotide sequence: TGCAGTGCGCCGGGGCGAGGACAGGGGGCTAGTACAGATACGCAGTATTTT. Translated, it gives CSAPGRGQGASTDTQYF.

The V call is TRBV5-6, the J call TRBJ2-3, with 7 bases that match TRBD2. Trimming removed 0 bases from V and 7 bases from J; junction bases left unmatched: 8. The CDR3 extends over 15 amino acids. Germline V CDR1 and CDR2: SGHDT, YYEEEE. CDR3 loop: CASSLEVLGGNTQYF. DNA of the CDR3: TGTGCCAGCAGCTTGGAGGTTTTGGGGGGGAATACGCAGTATTTT.

V gene TRBV9 combines with J gene TRBJ2-1; 9 bases match TRBD1. There are 16 residues in the CDR3. Germline V gives CDR1 SGDLS, CDR2 YYNGEE. The V and J ends lost 3 bases and 1 base, in that order; junction bases with no gene match: 5. CDR3 in amino acids: CASSEQGTGSYNEQFF. Written as DNA, the CDR3 is TGTGCCAGCAGCGAACAGGGGACAGGGTCCTACAATGAGCAGTTCTTC.

The gene calls are TRBV12-3 or TRBV12-4 and TRBJ1-4; a weak D match, TRBD1 (6 bases). The length of the CDR3 is 15 residues. Trimming left V 7 bases short and J 3 bases short, with 15 bases between. The CDR3, as DNA: TGTGCCAGCACGGCTTCGGACAGACCTAATGAAAAACTGTTTTTT. It translates to CASTASDRPNEKLFF.

The DNA of the CDR3 is TGTGCCAGCAGCCAAGATAGAGGACTAGCGGGGGGGCCCCCCCCAGATACGCAGTATTTT. Protein product: CASSQDRGLAGGPPPDTQYF. The chain is built from TRBV4-2 and TRBJ2-3, with 15 bases lining up with TRBD2. The CDR3 loop spans 20 amino acids. V shed 0 bases and J 4 bases; nucleotides not matched to a gene: 11. CDR1 LGHNA and CDR2 YNFKEQ come from the germline V gene.

The chain links TRBV5-1 to TRBJ2-1; D not certain. Trimming removed 0 bases from V and 9 bases from J, with 10 bases in between. The length of the CDR3 is 13 residues. Per the germline V gene, CDR1 is SGHRS and CDR2 is YFSETQ. The DNA for the CDR3 is TGCGCCAGCAGCTTGGGCCCCACAACTGAGCAGTTCTTC. This translates into CASSLGPTTEQFF.

V and J are TRBV10-3 and TRBJ1-1, with 12 bases identical to TRBD1. CDR1 is ENHRY and CDR2 is SYGVKD in the germline V gene. This CDR3 contains 17 residues. J gave up 0 bases and V 11 bases, and 13 bases lay outside the gene matches. CDR3 sequence: CAAQPGTGGTLNTEAFF. CDR3 coding DNA: TGTGCCGCCCAGCCTGGGACAGGGGGCACCCTGAACACTGAAGCTTTCTTT.

The V call is TRBV19, the J call TRBJ2-6; the D gene could be TRBD1 or TRBD2 (5 bases each). With 5 bases removed from V and 1 base from J, the gap between germline ends came to 18 bases. Germline lookup yields CDR1 LNHDA and CDR2 SQIVND (reference sequence). The CDR3 has 18 residues. As DNA, the CDR3 is TGTGCCAGTAGTCCTCATAGACCGGGACGTTCTGGGGCCAACGTCCTGACTTTC. Translation gives CASSPHRPGRSGANVLTF.

The chain couples TRBV7-3 to TRBJ1-1, with 7 bases aligning to TRBD1. Germline CDR1 is SGHTA and CDR2 is FQGTGA. This CDR3 has 17 residues. V was clipped by 3 bases and J by 1 base; unmatched bases: 11. For the CDR3, the DNA is TGTGCCAGCAGCTTGGCCCCTTGGGACAGCCGGAACACTGAAGCTTTCTTT. This encodes CASSLAPWDSRNTEAFF.